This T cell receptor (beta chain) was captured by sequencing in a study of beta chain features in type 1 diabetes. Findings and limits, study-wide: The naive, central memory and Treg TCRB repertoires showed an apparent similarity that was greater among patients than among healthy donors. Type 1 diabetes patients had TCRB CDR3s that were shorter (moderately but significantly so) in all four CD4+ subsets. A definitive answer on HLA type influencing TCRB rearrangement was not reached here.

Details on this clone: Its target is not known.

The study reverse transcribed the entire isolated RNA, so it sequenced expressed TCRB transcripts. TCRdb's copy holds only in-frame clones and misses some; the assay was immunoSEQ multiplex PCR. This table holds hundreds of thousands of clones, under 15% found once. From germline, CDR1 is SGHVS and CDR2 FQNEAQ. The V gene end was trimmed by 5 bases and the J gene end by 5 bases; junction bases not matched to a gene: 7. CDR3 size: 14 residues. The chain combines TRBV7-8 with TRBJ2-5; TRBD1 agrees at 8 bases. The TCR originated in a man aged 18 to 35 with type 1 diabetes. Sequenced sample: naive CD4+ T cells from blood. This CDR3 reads CASSTRQGMETQYF. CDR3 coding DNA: TGTGCCAGCAGCACCAGACAGGGGATGGAGACCCAGTACTTC.